A single sample is the source of the 17 T cell receptor beta chains below, sequenced in a study of cytomegalovirus exposure and HLA in healthy donors. PCR primers comprised 60 Vbeta and 13 Jbeta primers. Only in-frame clones appear in the TCRdb table, and some are missing; sequencing was by immunoSEQ multiplex PCR. Of fewer than 200,000 clones in the sample, about four fifths were seen once. The specimen sequenced was PBMCs. The origin of the receptors is a woman aged 18-29 years in good health and CMV-seronegative.

This clone appeared a single time. The CDR3 spells CSVAGLAGGPPYNEQFF. The CDR3 nucleotides read TGCAGCGTTGCGGGACTAGCGGGAGGGCCACCCTACAATGAGCAGTTCTTC. The V call is TRBV29-1, the J call TRBJ2-1; 16 nucleotides line up with TRBD2. The ends lost 4 bases at V and 2 bases at J; junction bases unmatched: 5. The V gene's germline CDR1 is SQVTM and CDR2 ANQGSEA. This CDR3 contains 17 residues.

The J gene is TRBJ2-1, the V gene TRBV14; D remains unclear. The V and J ends lost 6 bases and 7 bases respectively, with 19 bases between them. The V gene's germline CDR1 is SGHDN and CDR2 FVKESK. This CDR3 has 15 amino acids. CDR3 protein: CASSDITSPWNEQFF. Written as DNA, the CDR3 is TGTGCCAGCAGTGATATAACCAGTCCGTGGAATGAGCAGTTCTTC. The full variable domain, in which reference TRBV14 and TRBJ2-1 provide the parts outside the CDR3, is EAGVTQFPSHSVIEKGQTVTLRCDPISGHDNLYWYRRVMGKEIKFLLHFVKESKQDESGMPNNRFLAERTGGTYSTLKVQPAELEDSGVYFCASSDITSPWNEQFFGPGTRLTVL.

In its sample, this clone was seen a few times. The chain uses TRBV6-1 and TRBJ1-2; 9 nucleotides align to TRBD1. The CDR3 spans 14 residues. J was trimmed by 7 bases and V by 7 bases; bases with no gene match: 10. Looked up from germline, CDR1 is MNHNS and CDR2 is SASEGT. The CDR3 nucleotides read TGTGCCAGCATTCAACCCGGGACAGGGATTGGCTACACCTTC. Protein sequence: CASIQPGTGIGYTF.

J is TRBJ2-2 and V is TRBV10-1; possible D gene TRBD2, 6 bases. Trimming pared 8 bases from V and 2 bases from J, leaving 21 bases between. The CDR3 is made up of 17 amino acids. Per the germline V gene, CDR1 is WNHNN and CDR2 is SYGVQD (reference sequence). The CDR3 reads CASELRGGHRNTGELFF. For the CDR3, the DNA is TGCGCCAGCGAATTACGAGGAGGGCATCGAAACACCGGGGAGCTGTTTTTT.

The chain has TRBV7-9 and TRBJ2-1; tentative D call: TRBD1 (6 bases). The CDR3 contains 12 residues. CDR1 is SEHNR and CDR2 is FQNEAQ in the germline V gene (reference sequence). The V and J ends lost 5 bases and 7 bases respectively, with 9 bases between them. CDR3 nucleotides: TGTGCCAGCAGCCCCCAGGGGAATGAGCAGTTCTTC. It specifies CASSPQGNEQFF.

The chain joins TRBV29-1 to TRBJ2-3; 12 nucleotides match TRBD2. V was pared by 5 bases and J by 3 bases, with 18 bases of the junction left unmatched. This CDR3 region has 19 residues. Germline CDR1 and CDR2: SQVTM and ANQGSEA. The CDR3 region is CSVSFLAGGQKSRTDTQYF. CDR3 DNA sequence: TGCAGCGTTTCATTTCTAGCGGGAGGGCAAAAGAGTAGGACAGATACGCAGTATTTT.

The chain links TRBV25-1 to TRBJ2-5, with a possible D match to TRBD2 (6 bases). The CDR3 is made up of 13 amino acids. Looked up from germline, CDR1 is MGHDK and CDR2 is SYGVNS. V was clipped by 3 bases and J by 5 bases, with 10 bases between them. The CDR3, as DNA: TGTGCCAGCAGTGACTGGGACTTGGAGACCCAGTACTTC. The encoded protein is CASSDWDLETQYF. Filled out from reference TRBV25-1 and TRBJ2-5, the complete variable domain reads EADIYQTPRYLVIGTGKKITLECSQTMGHDKMYWYQQDPGMELHLIHYSYGVNSTEKGDLSSESTVSRIRTEHFPLTLESARPSHTSQYLCASSDWDLETQYFGPGTRLLVL.

The gene calls are TRBV9 and TRBJ2-1; possible D gene TRBD2, 5 bases. The CDR3 is 15 amino acids. The germline CDR1 and CDR2 sequences are SGDLS and YYNGEE. Deletions cut 1 base from V and 3 bases from J, with 11 bases between. CDR3 DNA: TGTGCCAGCAGCGTACGGGGTGACCACTACAATGAGCAGTTCTTC. Amino acid sequence: CASSVRGDHYNEQFF. Full variable domain (outside the CDR3, taken from reference TRBV9 and TRBJ2-1): DSGVTQTPKHLITATGQRVTLRCSPRSGDLSVYWYQQSLDQGLQFLIQYYNGEERAKGNILERFSAQQFPDLHSELNLSSLELGDSALYFCASSVRGDHYNEQFFGPGTRLTVL.

V usage is TRBV4-3 and J usage is TRBJ2-3, with 10 bases fitting TRBD2. The germline V gene encodes CDR1 LGHNA and CDR2 YSLEER. After removal of 3 bases from V and 5 bases from J, the junction contained 11 bases not matched to a gene. This CDR3 contains 17 residues. The CDR3 spells CASSQLAGALKKDTQYF. The CDR3 bases are TGCGCCAGCAGCCAGCTAGCGGGAGCTTTAAAAAAAGATACGCAGTATTTT.

This clone showed up just once. The rearrangement links TRBV5-5 to TRBJ2-7; perhaps TRBD1 as D (6 bases). The CDR3 is 13 residues long. Germline V gene lookup returns CDR1 SGHKS and CDR2 YYEKEE (reference sequence). V was pared by 2 bases and J by 5 bases, with 11 bases between. The chain's CDR3 is CASSFTGTHEQYF. In DNA, the CDR3 is TGTGCCAGCAGCTTTACAGGGACCCACGAGCAGTACTTC.

Note on this clone: Lacking the conserved final phenylalanine or tryptophan, this CDR3 likely reflects a read error. The DNA is left out, because the CDR3 cannot be placed on it with certainty; the CDR3 is given as TCRdb lists it. This sequence joins TRBV14 and TRBJ2-7; TRBD2, the table's D call, was not compared with the DNA. The CDR3 spans 11 residues, counting both ends. Germline V gene data show CDR1 as SGHDN and CDR2 as FVKESK. The CDR3 sequence: CASSQDLNLAC.

The V call is TRBV30, the J call TRBJ1-2, with TRBD1 identical over 8 bases. J gave up 0 bases and V 1 base, and 4 bases lay outside the gene matches. The CDR3 runs to 15 residues. Germline V CDR1 and CDR2: GTSNPN, SVGIG (reference sequence). The CDR3 bases are TGTGCCTGGAGTGAGGGGACAGGAGCTAACTATGGCTACACCTTC. It codes for CAWSEGTGANYGYTF.

The CDR3 DNA sequence: TGCGCCAGCAGCCAAAGGGGCCTGCCTCGGACAGGGGGCACAGATACGCAGTATTTT. This codes for CASSQRGLPRTGGTDTQYF. This chain links TRBV4-3 with TRBJ2-3, with 9 positions matching TRBD1. Losses at the gene ends were 2 bases for V and 1 base for J; bases not matched to a gene: 13. Germline V gene lookup returns CDR1 LGHNA and CDR2 YSLEER. This CDR3 is built from 19 residues.

The genes are TRBV12-1 and TRBJ2-5; the table's D call, TRBD2, has no DNA check behind it. TRBV12-1 is a listed pseudogene. The CDR3 has 16 amino acids. The CDR3 DNA is TGTGCCAGCAGCTTACTAGCGGGAAGATTCCAAGAGACCCAGTACTTC. Translating gives CASSLLAGRFQETQYF.

This sequence joins TRBV10-2 and TRBJ2-1, with D maybe TRBD2 (6 bases). Germline CDR1 is WSHSY and CDR2 is SAAADI. V was cut by 3 bases and J by 4 bases, with 19 bases left in between. The length of the CDR3 is 17 residues. The CDR3: CASSERGGSVAYNEQFF. The CDR3 DNA follows: TGCGCCAGCAGTGAAAGAGGAGGGAGTGTTGCGTACAATGAGCAGTTCTTC.

About this clone itself: Additional DNA sequences in this sample encode the identical CDR3. The rearrangement links TRBV18 to TRBJ1-5; D ambiguous. Germline CDR1 and CDR2: KGHSH and LQKENI. Deletions cut 3 bases from V and 0 bases from J, with 3 bases between. This CDR3 spans 13 amino acids. The CDR3 here is CASSPYSNQPQHF. DNA of the CDR3: TGTGCCAGCTCACCCTATAGCAATCAGCCCCAGCATTTT.

The rearrangement links TRBV20-1 to TRBJ1-2; TRBD1 might be the D (5 bases). Germline V CDR1 and CDR2: DFQATT, SNEGSKA (reference sequence). The CDR3 covers 9 residues. DNA of the CDR3: TGCAGGGGGGGGTATGGCTACACCTTC. Translated, it gives CRGGYGYTF.